Listed below are T cell receptor beta chains from one sample, sequenced in a study of blood T cell repertoires in COVID-19. Using immunoSEQ multiplex PCR, the repertoire was profiled, and TCRdb retains in-frame clones only, with some absent. The sample records 120,000 to 150,000 clones, more than 75% being singletons. The sequencing sample was made of peripheral blood. The receptors stem from a human donor with acute or convalescent COVID-19. The donor label of this sample is uncertain. CDR3s include the opening cysteine and the closing phenylalanine or tryptophan. Each record gives: V gene, clone size, D gene, J gene, CDR3 DNA, CDR3 protein. The D gene is left open where the match is weak. A clone size is listed for some rows: how often the clone was seen (once, few, many), or a class if it is expanded.

V gene: TRBV6-1
clone size: -
D gene: -
J gene: TRBJ1-3
CDR3 DNA: TGTGCCAGCAGTGAATCCGGGAACTCTGGAAACACCATATATTTT
CDR3 protein: CASSESGNSGNTIYF

V gene: TRBV20-1
clone size: -
D gene: TRBD1
J gene: TRBJ2-7
CDR3 DNA: TGCAGTGCTAGTCCGGGACAGTTCTCCTACGAGCAGTACTTC
CDR3 protein: CSASPGQFSYEQYF

V gene: TRBV5-1
clone size: -
D gene: TRBD2
J gene: TRBJ2-2
CDR3 DNA: TGCGCCAGCAGCTCGACTACGGGACTAGCGGGCACCGGGGAGCTGTTTTTT
CDR3 protein: CASSSTTGLAGTGELFF

V gene: TRBV2
clone size: -
D gene: TRBD1
J gene: TRBJ1-2
CDR3 DNA: TGTGCCAGCAGCGTAGGGACAGGGAGCCCTCGTGGCTACACCTTC
CDR3 protein: CASSVGTGSPRGYTF

V gene: TRBV30
clone size: -
D gene: -
J gene: TRBJ2-7
CDR3 DNA: TGTGCCTGGAGCAAACGGACAGCCTACGAGCAGTACTTC
CDR3 protein: CAWSKRTAYEQYF

V gene: TRBV10-1
clone size: -
D gene: TRBD1
J gene: TRBJ2-2
CDR3 DNA: TGCGCCAGCAGTGCAACAGGGACAGGGACCGGGGAGCTGTTTTTT
CDR3 protein: CASSATGTGTGELFF

V gene: TRBV6-5
clone size: -
D gene: -
J gene: TRBJ1-1
CDR3 DNA: TGTGCCACGACAACCCCCCGTGAAGCTTTCTTT
CDR3 protein: CATTTPREAFF

V gene: TRBV9
clone size: -
D gene: TRBD1
J gene: TRBJ1-1
CDR3 DNA: TGTGCCAGCACCGTCGGTATGGGGACAGGAAAGAACAACACTGAAGCTTTCTTT
CDR3 protein: CASTVGMGTGKNNTEAFF

V gene: TRBV5-1
clone size: -
D gene: -
J gene: TRBJ1-2
CDR3 DNA: TGCGCCAGCAGCTTGGGGGAAGGGGTCTATGGCTACACCTTC
CDR3 protein: CASSLGEGVYGYTF

V gene: TRBV10-3
clone size: once
D gene: -
J gene: TRBJ2-2
CDR3 DNA: TGTGCCATCAAGGAGGGACTGAACACCGGGGAGCTGTTTTTT
CDR3 protein: CAIKEGLNTGELFF

V gene: TRBV19
clone size: -
D gene: TRBD1
J gene: TRBJ2-2
CDR3 DNA: TGTGCCACCAGACAGGGTAACACCGGGGAGCTGTTTTTT
CDR3 protein: CATRQGNTGELFF

V gene: TRBV10-3
clone size: -
D gene: TRBD1
J gene: TRBJ1-1
CDR3 DNA: TGTGCCATCAGTGAACGGGCAGGGGGCACTGAAGCTTTCTTT
CDR3 protein: CAISERAGGTEAFF

V gene: TRBV6-5
clone size: -
D gene: -
J gene: TRBJ1-2
CDR3 DNA: TGTGCCAGCAGTGACTCGGGGAGACCTAACTATGGCTACACCTTC
CDR3 protein: CASSDSGRPNYGYTF

V gene: TRBV11-2
clone size: -
D gene: TRBD1
J gene: TRBJ2-5
CDR3 DNA: TGTGCCAGCAGCCCTCGTACAGGGGGAGAGACCCAGTACTTC
CDR3 protein: CASSPRTGGETQYF

V gene: TRBV5-1
clone size: -
D gene: -
J gene: TRBJ1-1
CDR3 DNA: TGCGCCAGCAGCTTGGCCAGGGACACTGAAGCTTTCTTT
CDR3 protein: CASSLARDTEAFF

V gene: TRBV11-2
clone size: -
D gene: -
J gene: TRBJ2-3
CDR3 DNA: TGTGCCAGCAACCTACGGGGGGCCACAGATACGCAGTATTTT
CDR3 protein: CASNLRGATDTQYF

V gene: TRBV11-2
clone size: -
D gene: TRBD1
J gene: TRBJ2-7
CDR3 DNA: TGTGCCAGCAGCTTGGACAGGGTCTACGAGCAGTACTTC
CDR3 protein: CASSLDRVYEQYF

V gene: TRBV7-9
clone size: -
D gene: TRBD1
J gene: TRBJ1-5
CDR3 DNA: TGTGCCAGCAGCTCTGGGACAGGGGCACAGCCCCAGCATTTT
CDR3 protein: CASSSGTGAQPQHF

V gene: TRBV3-1/TRBV3-2
clone size: -
D gene: -
J gene: TRBJ1-2
CDR3 DNA: TGTGCCAGCAGCCATACCACAGGGAACTATGGCTACACCTTC
CDR3 protein: CASSHTTGNYGYTF

V gene: TRBV7-6
clone size: -
D gene: -
J gene: TRBJ2-5
CDR3 DNA: TGTGCCAGCAGCTTAGCCTTCACAGGGCGGGAGACCCAGTACTTC
CDR3 protein: CASSLAFTGRETQYF

V gene: TRBV6-2/TRBV6-3
clone size: -
D gene: TRBD2
J gene: TRBJ2-3
CDR3 DNA: TGTGCCAGCAGTAGCGGGGGCAGCACAGATACGCAGTATTTT
CDR3 protein: CASSSGGSTDTQYF

V gene: TRBV7-2
clone size: -
D gene: -
J gene: TRBJ1-1
CDR3 DNA: TGTGCCAGCAGGGGCCAGGCCAAGATGAACACTGAAGCTTTCTTT
CDR3 protein: CASRGQAKMNTEAFF

V gene: TRBV10-3
clone size: -
D gene: TRBD1
J gene: TRBJ1-3
CDR3 DNA: TGTGCCTTACGACAGGGTCTAGGAAACACCATATATTTT
CDR3 protein: CALRQGLGNTIYF

V gene: TRBV6-6
clone size: once
D gene: TRBD1
J gene: TRBJ1-2
CDR3 DNA: TGTGCCAGCAGCCAACAAGGACAGGGGGAATCCTATGGCTACACCTTC
CDR3 protein: CASSQQGQGESYGYTF

V gene: TRBV19
clone size: once
D gene: TRBD1
J gene: TRBJ2-7
CDR3 DNA: TGTGCCAGTAGTATAAGATTCGACAGGGCCGAGCAGTACTTC
CDR3 protein: CASSIRFDRAEQYF

V gene: TRBV7-9
clone size: -
D gene: -
J gene: TRBJ1-1
CDR3 DNA: TGTGCCAGCATCCCACGGGGGGCCATGAACACTGAAGCTTTCTTT
CDR3 protein: CASIPRGAMNTEAFF

V gene: TRBV2
clone size: -
D gene: -
J gene: TRBJ1-2
CDR3 DNA: TGTGCCAGCAGTGAAGGGACTGACTATGGCTACACCTTC
CDR3 protein: CASSEGTDYGYTF

V gene: TRBV10-3
clone size: -
D gene: -
J gene: TRBJ1-2
CDR3 DNA: TGTGCCATCCGAACCGACGGGACATTGTTTTATGGCTACACCTTC
CDR3 protein: CAIRTDGTLFYGYTF

V gene: TRBV5-1
clone size: -
D gene: TRBD1
J gene: TRBJ1-2
CDR3 DNA: TGCGCCAGCAGCTTAGAGGGGGCTGGCTATGGCTACACCTTC
CDR3 protein: CASSLEGAGYGYTF

V gene: TRBV18
clone size: -
D gene: -
J gene: TRBJ2-7
CDR3 DNA: TGTGCCAGCTCACCACCGGGGGCCCAGGGGTCCGAGCAGTACTTC
CDR3 protein: CASSPPGAQGSEQYF

V gene: TRBV13
clone size: -
D gene: -
J gene: TRBJ2-3
CDR3 DNA: TGTGCCAGCAGCTTACCAGGGTGGGCAGATACGCAGTATTTT
CDR3 protein: CASSLPGWADTQYF

V gene: TRBV30
clone size: -
D gene: -
J gene: TRBJ1-6
CDR3 DNA: TGTGCCTGGAGTCTAATCGGGAGCTCCTATAATTCACCCCTCCACTTT
CDR3 protein: CAWSLIGSSYNSPLHF

V gene: TRBV11-2
clone size: -
D gene: TRBD1
J gene: TRBJ1-2
CDR3 DNA: TGTGCCAGCAGCTACACCGGGACAGCCTATGGCTACACCTTC
CDR3 protein: CASSYTGTAYGYTF

V gene: TRBV12-3/TRBV12-4
clone size: -
D gene: -
J gene: TRBJ1-1
CDR3 DNA: TGTGCCAGCAGCCGACAGATGAACACTGAAGCTTTCTTT
CDR3 protein: CASSRQMNTEAFF

V gene: TRBV19
clone size: -
D gene: -
J gene: TRBJ1-1
CDR3 DNA: TGTGCCAGTAGGGGGGGAGGTCATGACACTGAAGCTTTCTTT
CDR3 protein: CASRGGGHDTEAFF

V gene: TRBV25-1
clone size: -
D gene: -
J gene: TRBJ1-6
CDR3 DNA: TGTGCCAGCAGTCAAAGGGGAGGGAATAATTCACCCCTCCACTTT
CDR3 protein: CASSQRGGNNSPLHF

V gene: TRBV15
clone size: once
D gene: -
J gene: TRBJ1-1
CDR3 DNA: TGTGCCACCAAGGAGATGCGGGGGTTGGGCACTGAAGCTTTCTTT
CDR3 protein: CATKEMRGLGTEAFF

V gene: TRBV30
clone size: -
D gene: -
J gene: TRBJ1-2
CDR3 DNA: TGTGCCTGGTACAGGCTTGAGCATGGCTACACCTTC
CDR3 protein: CAWYRLEHGYTF

V gene: TRBV27
clone size: once
D gene: -
J gene: TRBJ1-2
CDR3 DNA: TGTGCCAGCAGTTTATCGGGGGGGCGTTTTGGCTACACCTTC
CDR3 protein: CASSLSGGRFGYTF

V gene: TRBV19
clone size: once
D gene: TRBD2
J gene: TRBJ2-5
CDR3 DNA: TGTGCCAGTAGTATCCGTCTAGCGGGCGAGACCCAGTACTTC
CDR3 protein: CASSIRLAGETQYF

V gene: TRBV19
clone size: -
D gene: TRBD1
J gene: TRBJ2-5
CDR3 DNA: TGTGCCAGTAGTCCGCTCCCGGGACAGGGAAAGGGAGAGACCCAGTACTTC
CDR3 protein: CASSPLPGQGKGETQYF

V gene: TRBV18
clone size: -
D gene: -
J gene: TRBJ1-5
CDR3 DNA: TGTGCCAGCTCCGGGGATAGCAATCAGCCCCAGCATTTT
CDR3 protein: CASSGDSNQPQHF

V gene: TRBV7-2
clone size: -
D gene: TRBD1
J gene: TRBJ1-4
CDR3 DNA: TGTGCCAGCAGCCCAGGGGGAGCTAATGAAAAACTGTTTTTT
CDR3 protein: CASSPGGANEKLFF

V gene: TRBV30
clone size: -
D gene: -
J gene: TRBJ1-3
CDR3 DNA: TGTGCCTGGAGTCAGGGAACTGGAAACACCATATATTTT
CDR3 protein: CAWSQGTGNTIYF

V gene: TRBV5-6
clone size: -
D gene: -
J gene: TRBJ1-1
CDR3 DNA: TGTGCCAGCAGCTTGTACGGCGCGGGGAACACTGAAGCTTTCTTT
CDR3 protein: CASSLYGAGNTEAFF

V gene: TRBV29-1
clone size: -
D gene: -
J gene: TRBJ1-2
CDR3 DNA: TGCAGCGCGTTGGACAGAGCTAACTATGGCTACACCTTC
CDR3 protein: CSALDRANYGYTF